Below, 5 T cell receptor beta chains from the same sample are listed, as sequenced in a study of control samples from healthy donors and cancer patients. Profiled with immunoSEQ multiplex PCR; TCRdb holds only in-frame clones, not every one. Altogether 350,000 to 450,000 clones are present, 80% to 95% being singletons, with the ten largest covering 5.5% to 7.5%. Source material: PBMCs. All receptors come from a man in his forties with head and neck cancer.

V and J are TRBV6-5 and TRBJ2-7; D is perhaps TRBD1 (5 bases). This CDR3 is 14 amino acids long. Per germline, CDR1 MNHEY and CDR2 SVGAGI. The germline V and J ends were trimmed by 10 bases and 2 bases, with 18 bases remaining between them. The CDR3 region has the DNA TGTGCCACTCAAGGGGCGTTAGGCCCCTACGAGCAGTACTTC. As protein: CATQGALGPYEQYF.

The chain joins TRBV18 to TRBJ1-1, with D tentatively TRBD1 (5 bases). V lost 5 bases and J lost 4, with 11 bases in between. Germline loops: CDR1 KGHSH, CDR2 LQKENI. The CDR3 spans 13 residues. CDR3 amino acids: CASSWWGGTEAFF. In DNA, the CDR3 is TGTGCCAGCTCATGGTGGGGGGGCACTGAAGCTTTCTTT. Complete variable domain (other parts from reference TRBV18 and TRBJ1-1): NAGVMQNPRHLVRRRGQEARLRCSPMKGHSHVYWYRQLPEEGLKFMVYLQKENIIDESGMPKERFSAEFPKEGPSILRIQQVVRGDSAAYFCASSWWGGTEAFFGQGTRLTVV.

The chain recombines TRBV12-3 or TRBV12-4 with TRBJ2-7; weak D call: TRBD1 (5 bases). The V and J ends lost 5 bases and 4 bases respectively, with 12 bases between them. The CDR3 has 13 amino acids. The CDR3 nucleotides read TGTGCCAGCAGTCGACAGCAAGATTACGAGCAGTACTTC. It specifies CASSRQQDYEQYF.

The CDR3 DNA is TGTGCCAGCAGTGGGTGGGAGGCTTACTCCTACGAGCAGTACTTC. It is translated as CASSGWEAYSYEQYF. This sequence joins TRBV2 and TRBJ2-7; possibly TRBD2 for D (6 bases). The CDR3 sequence is 15 residues long. Per germline, CDR1 SNHLY and CDR2 FYNNEI. Trimming removed 4 bases from V and 0 bases from J, with 13 bases in between.

J is TRBJ2-5 and V is TRBV27; possibly TRBD1 or TRBD2 for D (5 bases each). The V end was cut by 6 bases, the J end by 5 bases, with 16 bases between. Germline-derived CDR1 and CDR2 are MNHEY and SMNVEV (reference sequence). This CDR3 contains 14 residues. Written as DNA, the CDR3 is TGTGCCAGCAGCTTGGGACGGAATGGGGAGACCCAGTACTTC. Translating gives CASSLGRNGETQYF.